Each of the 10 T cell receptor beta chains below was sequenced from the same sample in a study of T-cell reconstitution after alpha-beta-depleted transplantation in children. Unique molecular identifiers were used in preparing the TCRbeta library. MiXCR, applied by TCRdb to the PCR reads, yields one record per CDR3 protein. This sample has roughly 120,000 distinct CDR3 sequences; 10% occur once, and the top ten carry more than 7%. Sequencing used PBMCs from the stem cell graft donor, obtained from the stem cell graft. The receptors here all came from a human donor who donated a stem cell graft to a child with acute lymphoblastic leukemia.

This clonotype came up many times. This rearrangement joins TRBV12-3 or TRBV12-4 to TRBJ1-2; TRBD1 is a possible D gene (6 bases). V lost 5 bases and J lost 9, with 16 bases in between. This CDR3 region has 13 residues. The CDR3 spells CASSPGQKRSYTF. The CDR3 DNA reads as TGTGCCAGCAGTCCTGGACAGAAGAGAAGCTACACCTTC.

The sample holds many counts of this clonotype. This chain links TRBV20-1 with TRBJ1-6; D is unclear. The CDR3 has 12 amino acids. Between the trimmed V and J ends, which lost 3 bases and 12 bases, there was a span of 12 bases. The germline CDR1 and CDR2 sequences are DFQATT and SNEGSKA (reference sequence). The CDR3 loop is CSASTLGGPLHF. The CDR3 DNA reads TGCAGTGCTAGTACCCTCGGAGGACCCCTCCACTTT.

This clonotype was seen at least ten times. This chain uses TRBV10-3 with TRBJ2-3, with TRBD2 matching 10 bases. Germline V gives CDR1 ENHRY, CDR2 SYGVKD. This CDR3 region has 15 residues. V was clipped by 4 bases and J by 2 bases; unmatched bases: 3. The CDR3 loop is CAISAGLADTDTQYF. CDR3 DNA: TGTGCCATCAGTGCCGGACTAGCGGACACAGATACGCAGTATTTT.

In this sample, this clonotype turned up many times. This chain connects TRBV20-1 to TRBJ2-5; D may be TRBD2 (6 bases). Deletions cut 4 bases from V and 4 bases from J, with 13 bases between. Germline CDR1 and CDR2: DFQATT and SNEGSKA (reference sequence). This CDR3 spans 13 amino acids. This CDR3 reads CSAILARVETQYF. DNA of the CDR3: TGCAGTGCTATACTAGCCAGGGTAGAGACCCAGTACTTC.

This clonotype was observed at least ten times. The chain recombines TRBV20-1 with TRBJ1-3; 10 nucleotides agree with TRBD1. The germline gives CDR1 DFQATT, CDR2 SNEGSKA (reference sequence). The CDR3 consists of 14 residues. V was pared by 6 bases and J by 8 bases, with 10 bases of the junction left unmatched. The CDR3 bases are TGCAGTGCACCATGGACAGGGGGGTCGGACACCATATATTTT. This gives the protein CSAPWTGGSDTIYF.

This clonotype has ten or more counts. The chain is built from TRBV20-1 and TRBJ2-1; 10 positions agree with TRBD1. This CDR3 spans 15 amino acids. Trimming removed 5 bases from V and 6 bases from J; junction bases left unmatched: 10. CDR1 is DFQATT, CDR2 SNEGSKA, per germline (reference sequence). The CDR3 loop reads CSAPRTGGAPNEQFF. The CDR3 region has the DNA TGCAGTGCTCCCCGGACAGGGGGGGCCCCCAATGAGCAGTTCTTC.

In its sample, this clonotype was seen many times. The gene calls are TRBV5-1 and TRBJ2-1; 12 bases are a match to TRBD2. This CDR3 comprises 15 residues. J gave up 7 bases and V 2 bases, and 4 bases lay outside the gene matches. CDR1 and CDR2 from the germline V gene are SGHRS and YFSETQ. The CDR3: CASSFSTSGGNEQFF. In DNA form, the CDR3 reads TGCGCCAGCAGCTTCAGCACTAGCGGGGGGAATGAGCAGTTCTTC.

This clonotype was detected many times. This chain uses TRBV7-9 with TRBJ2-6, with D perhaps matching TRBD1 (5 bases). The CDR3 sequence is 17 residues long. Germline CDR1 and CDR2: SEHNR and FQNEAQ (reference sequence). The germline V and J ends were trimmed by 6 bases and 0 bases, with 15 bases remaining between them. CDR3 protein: CASSSHDGHSGANVLTF. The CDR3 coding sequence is TGTGCCAGCAGTTCTCATGACGGACACTCTGGGGCCAACGTCCTGACTTTC.

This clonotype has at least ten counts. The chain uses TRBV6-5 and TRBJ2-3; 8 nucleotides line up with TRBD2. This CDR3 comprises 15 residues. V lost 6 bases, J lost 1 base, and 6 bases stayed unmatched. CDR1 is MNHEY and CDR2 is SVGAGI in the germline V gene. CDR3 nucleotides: TGTGCCAGCAGCCTCAAGCGGGGGCGCACAGATACGCAGTATTTT. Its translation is CASSLKRGRTDTQYF.

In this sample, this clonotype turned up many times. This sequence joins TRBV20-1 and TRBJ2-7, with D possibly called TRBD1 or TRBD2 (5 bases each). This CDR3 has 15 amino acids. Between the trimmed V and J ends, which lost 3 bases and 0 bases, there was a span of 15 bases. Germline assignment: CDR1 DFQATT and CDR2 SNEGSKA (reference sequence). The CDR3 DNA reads TGCAGTGCTAGTATCTGGGGGTCACTCTCCTACGAGCAGTACTTC. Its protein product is CSASIWGSLSYEQYF.